These 15 T cell receptor beta chains were all obtained from the same sample, sequenced in a study of spatial heterogeneity in lung cancer (dated by TCRdb to about 2019). The full study reports these points: A correlation was observed between the number of expanded intratumoral alpha and beta TCRs and the tumor nonsynonymous mutation count.

Their cognate antigens are unknown. What this sample's time point label stands for: sample taken at primary tumor resection. Library creation used 5' RACE. TCRdb names NextSeq 500 as the instrument used. TCRdb itself trimmed the public reads at Q25 with fastp, ran MiXCR and retained productive beta chains. Each CDR3 protein gets just one entry, which takes the most common genes and DNA from the rows behind it. In this sample the table shows roughly 5,800 distinct CDR3 sequences, more than 9% of which occur a single time. The ten largest clones capture roughly 27% of the sample. This sample comprised lung tumor tissue, obtained at surgery. The receptors come from a female donor with early-stage non-small cell lung cancer.

This clonotype has only a few counts. The chain has TRBV4-1 and TRBJ2-5; D is undetermined. The CDR3 is 15 amino acids. V dropped 3 bases and J dropped 5 bases, with 16 bases sitting between them. The V gene's germline CDR1 is MGHRA and CDR2 YSYEKL. The CDR3 region has the DNA TGCGCCAGCAGCCAGGTGAGAGGAACCAGGGAGACCCAGTACTTC. Amino acid sequence: CASSQVRGTRETQYF.

This clonotype turned up a few times. V usage is TRBV4-3 and J usage is TRBJ2-6; either TRBD1 or TRBD2 may supply D (6 bases each). V lost 0 bases to trimming and J lost 0 bases, with 12 bases between them. Germline assignment: CDR1 LGHNA and CDR2 YSLEER. CDR3 length: 18 amino acids. The CDR3 region has the DNA TGCGCCAGCAGCCAAGAATTAAGGGGGGTCTCTGGGGCCAACGTCCTGACTTTC. It is translated as CASSQELRGVSGANVLTF.

V and J are TRBV20-1 and TRBJ2-1; D unclear. Germline lookup yields CDR1 DFQATT and CDR2 SNEGSKA (reference sequence). V lost 0 bases and J 5 bases, leaving 8 bases between the germline ends. This CDR3 is built from 13 residues. CDR3 DNA: TGCAGTGCTAGAGAGACCTACCACAATGAGCAGTTCTTC. The encoded protein is CSARETYHNEQFF.

This chain joins TRBV28 and TRBJ2-7; TRBD1 agrees at 7 bases. The germline CDR1 and CDR2 sequences are MDHEN and SYDVKM. This CDR3 comprises 16 residues. The V gene end was trimmed by 3 bases and the J gene end by 2 bases; junction bases not matched to a gene: 10. CDR3 bases: TGTGCCAGCAGTTTTTCCAGTGAGACAGGGACCTACGAGCAGTACTTC. This encodes CASSFSSETGTYEQYF.

The rearrangement joins TRBV6-5 to TRBJ2-1; 7 bases match TRBD2. There are 16 residues in the CDR3. CDR1 MNHEY and CDR2 SVGAGI come from the germline V gene. V lost 5 bases and J lost 2; bases outside the gene matches: 9. CDR3 sequence: CASSTGGSATYNEQFF. CDR3 nucleotide sequence: TGTGCCAGCAGTACCGGGGGGAGCGCCACCTACAATGAGCAGTTCTTC.

The chain carries TRBV10-3 and TRBJ1-5; D is possibly TRBD1 (5 bases). The V end lost 4 bases, the J end lost 1 base, and 14 bases lay between the germline ends. CDR1 is ENHRY, CDR2 SYGVKD, per germline. This CDR3 region has 16 residues. The DNA for the CDR3 is TGTGCCATCAGTGCCCAGGGCCTCCCAAGCAATCAGCCCCAGCATTTT. Translated, it gives CAISAQGLPSNQPQHF.

This clonotype turned up a few times. J is TRBJ2-3 and V is TRBV12-3 or TRBV12-4; D not certain. The CDR3 sequence is 15 residues long. Trimming left V 5 bases short and J 0 bases short, with 12 bases between. DNA of the CDR3: TGTGCCAGCAGTCCCCTAGGATCGAGCACAGATACGCAGTATTTT. Amino acids: CASSPLGSSTDTQYF.

This clonotype was observed at least ten times. V and J are TRBV12-3 or TRBV12-4 and TRBJ1-5; D ambiguous. This CDR3 comprises 12 residues. Trimming pared 6 bases from V and 10 bases from J, leaving 13 bases between. In nucleotides, the CDR3 is TGTGCCAGCAGGCTCCAAAGTGAACCCCAGCATTTT. Protein: CASRLQSEPQHF.

The chain recombines TRBV5-1 with TRBJ2-5, with 10 bases identical to TRBD2. The germline V gene encodes CDR1 SGHRS and CDR2 YFSETQ. The CDR3 extends over 16 amino acids. The V segment lost 4 bases and the J segment 5 bases; nucleotides outside the gene matches: 11. CDR3 nucleotide sequence: TGCGCCAGCAGCCCTAGGAGCGGGAGGGCCTGGGAGACCCAGTACTTC. This sequence encodes CASSPRSGRAWETQYF.

This clonotype was seen at least ten times. The CDR3 region has the DNA TGTGCCAGTAGTAACCCGGGGGTGAACACTGAAGCTTTCTTT. This codes for CASSNPGVNTEAFF. This chain uses TRBV19 with TRBJ1-1, with D perhaps matching TRBD1 (5 bases). CDR3 length equals 14 residues. Trimming pared 4 bases from V and 0 bases from J, leaving 9 bases between. Germline V CDR1 and CDR2: LNHDA, SQIVND (reference sequence). The whole variable domain, filled in from reference TRBV19 and TRBJ1-1, reads DGGITQSPKYLFRKEGQNVTLSCEQNLNHDAMYWYRQDPGQGLRLIYYSQIVNDFQKGDIAEGYSVSREKKESFPLTVTSAQKNPTAFYLCASSNPGVNTEAFFGQGTRLTVV.

This clonotype was observed at least ten times. The V gene is TRBV9, the J gene TRBJ1-3, with 8 bases aligning to TRBD1. V shed 3 bases, J shed 4 bases, and the junction held 9 bases outside the gene matches. Germline CDR1 is SGDLS and CDR2 is YYNGEE. The CDR3 has 16 residues. The chain's CDR3 is CASSAHQGAKGNTIYF. The DNA for the CDR3 is TGTGCCAGCAGCGCGCATCAGGGGGCGAAAGGAAACACCATATATTTT. The whole variable domain, filled in from reference TRBV9 and TRBJ1-3, reads DSGVTQTPKHLITATGQRVTLRCSPRSGDLSVYWYQQSLDQGLQFLIQYYNGEERAKGNILERFSAQQFPDLHSELNLSSLELGDSALYFCASSAHQGAKGNTIYFGEGSWLTVV.

This clonotype qualifies as medium-sized. V usage is TRBV7-7 and J usage is TRBJ1-1; a weak D match, TRBD1 (5 bases). This CDR3 contains 14 residues. Germline CDR1 reads SSHAT; CDR2 reads FNYEAQ (reference sequence). The V end lost 8 bases, the J end lost 5 bases, and 18 bases lay between the germline ends. The CDR3: CASGPMGEVTEAFF. The CDR3 DNA is TGTGCCAGCGGTCCTATGGGGGAGGTAACTGAAGCTTTCTTT.

In this sample, this clonotype is medium-sized (0.01 to 0.1%). The chain links TRBV7-2 to TRBJ2-2; D gene unclear. The CDR3 covers 15 residues. Trimming took off 5 bases at V and 0 bases at J, with 10 bases between the two ends. Germline V gene data show CDR1 as SGHTA and CDR2 as FQGNSA. CDR3 nucleotides: TGTGCCAGCAGCCTTCCTTTTTCGAACACCGGGGAGCTGTTTTTT. Translating gives CASSLPFSNTGELFF.

This clonotype was detected many times. The chain is built from TRBV15 and TRBJ2-7; 7 positions match TRBD1. Per germline, CDR1 LNHNV and CDR2 YYDKDF (reference sequence). V dropped 6 bases and J dropped 1; count of bases not matched to a gene: 9. CDR3 size: 15 residues. CDR3 sequence (DNA): TGTGCCACCAGATACCTTCCACAGGGGTCCTACGAGCAGTACTTC. Amino acids: CATRYLPQGSYEQYF.

This clonotype was counted at least ten times. The CDR3 reads CASSLLGGLGQPQHF. In DNA, the CDR3 is TGTGCCAGCAGTCTCTTGGGGGGTCTGGGTCAGCCCCAGCATTTT. The V gene is TRBV6-5, the J gene TRBJ1-5, with D possibly matching TRBD1 (5 bases). The germline V and J ends were trimmed by 5 bases and 6 bases, with 17 bases remaining between them. The CDR3 totals 15 residues. Germline CDR1 MNHEY, CDR2 SVGAGI.